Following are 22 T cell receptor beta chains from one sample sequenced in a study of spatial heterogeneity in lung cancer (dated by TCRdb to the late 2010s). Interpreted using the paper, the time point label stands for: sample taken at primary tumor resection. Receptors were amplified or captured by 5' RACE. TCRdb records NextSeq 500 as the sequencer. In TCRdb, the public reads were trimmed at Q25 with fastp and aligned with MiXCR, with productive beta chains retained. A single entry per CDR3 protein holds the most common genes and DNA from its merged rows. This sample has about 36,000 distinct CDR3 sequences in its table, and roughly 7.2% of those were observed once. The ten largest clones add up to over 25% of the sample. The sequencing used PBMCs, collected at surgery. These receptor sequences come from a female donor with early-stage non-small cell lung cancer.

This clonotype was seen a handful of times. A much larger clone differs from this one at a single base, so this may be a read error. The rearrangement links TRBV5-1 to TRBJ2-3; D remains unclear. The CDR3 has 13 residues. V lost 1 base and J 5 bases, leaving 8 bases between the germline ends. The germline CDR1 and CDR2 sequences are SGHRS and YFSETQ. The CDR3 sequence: CASSLFSIDTQYF. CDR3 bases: TGCGCCAGCAGCTTGTTCAGTATAGATACGCAGTATTTT.

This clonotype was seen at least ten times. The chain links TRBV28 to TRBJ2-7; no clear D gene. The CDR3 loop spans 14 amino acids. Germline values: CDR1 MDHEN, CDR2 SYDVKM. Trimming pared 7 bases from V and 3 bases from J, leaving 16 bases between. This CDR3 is CASTLLGKDYEQYF. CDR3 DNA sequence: TGTGCCAGCACCCTCCTAGGGAAGGACTACGAGCAGTACTTC.

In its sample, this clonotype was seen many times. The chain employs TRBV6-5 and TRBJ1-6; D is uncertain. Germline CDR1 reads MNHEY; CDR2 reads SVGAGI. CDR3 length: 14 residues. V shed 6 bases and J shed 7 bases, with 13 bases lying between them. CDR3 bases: TGTGCCAGCAGCCTGGGCTTTGAAAATTCACCCCTCCACTTT. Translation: CASSLGFENSPLHF.

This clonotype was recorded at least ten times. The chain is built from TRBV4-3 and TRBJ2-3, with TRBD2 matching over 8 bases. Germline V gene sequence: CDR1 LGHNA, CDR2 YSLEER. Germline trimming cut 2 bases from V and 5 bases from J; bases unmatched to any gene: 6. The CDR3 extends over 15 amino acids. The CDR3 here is CASSQTAGGGDTQYF. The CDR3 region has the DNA TGCGCCAGCAGCCAAACTGCGGGAGGTGGAGATACGCAGTATTTT.

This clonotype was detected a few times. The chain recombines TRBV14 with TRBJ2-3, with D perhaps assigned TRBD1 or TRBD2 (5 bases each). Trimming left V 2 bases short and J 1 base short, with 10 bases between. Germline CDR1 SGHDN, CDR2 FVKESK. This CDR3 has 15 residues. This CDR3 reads CASSQHRTGTDTQYF. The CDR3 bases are TGTGCCAGCAGCCAACACAGGACTGGCACAGATACGCAGTATTTT.

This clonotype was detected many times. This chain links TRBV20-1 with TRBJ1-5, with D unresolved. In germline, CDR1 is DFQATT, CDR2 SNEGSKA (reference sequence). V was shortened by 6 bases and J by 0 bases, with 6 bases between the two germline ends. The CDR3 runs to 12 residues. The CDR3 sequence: CSATHSNQPQHF. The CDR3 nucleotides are TGCAGTGCAACCCATAGCAATCAGCCCCAGCATTTT.

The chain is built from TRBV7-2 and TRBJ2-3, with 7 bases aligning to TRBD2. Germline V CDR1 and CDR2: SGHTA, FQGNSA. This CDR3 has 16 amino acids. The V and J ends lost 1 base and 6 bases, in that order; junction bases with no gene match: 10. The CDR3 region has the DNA TGTGCCAGCAGCTTAGTCGCGGGAGCGTTGAAGGATACGCAGTATTTT. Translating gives CASSLVAGALKDTQYF.

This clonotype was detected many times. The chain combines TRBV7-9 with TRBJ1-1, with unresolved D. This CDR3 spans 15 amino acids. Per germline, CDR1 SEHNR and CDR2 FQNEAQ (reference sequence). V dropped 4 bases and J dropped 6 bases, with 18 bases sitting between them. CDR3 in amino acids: CASSSRGGQVSEAFF. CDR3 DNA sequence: TGTGCCAGCAGCTCCAGAGGAGGGCAAGTCTCTGAAGCTTTCTTT. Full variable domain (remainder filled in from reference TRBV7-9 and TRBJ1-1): DTGVSQNPRHKITKRGQNVTFRCDPISEHNRLYWYRQTLGQGPEFLTYFQNEAQLEKSRLLSDRFSAERPKGSFSTLEIQRTEQGDSAMYLCASSSRGGQVSEAFFGQGTRLTVV.

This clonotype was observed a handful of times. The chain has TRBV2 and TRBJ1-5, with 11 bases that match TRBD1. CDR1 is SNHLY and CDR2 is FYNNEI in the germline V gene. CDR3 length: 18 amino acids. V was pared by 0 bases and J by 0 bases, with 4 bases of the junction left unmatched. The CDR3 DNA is TGTGCCAGCAGTGAAGCTACGGGACAGGGGGGTAGCAATCAGCCCCAGCATTTT. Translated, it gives CASSEATGQGGSNQPQHF.

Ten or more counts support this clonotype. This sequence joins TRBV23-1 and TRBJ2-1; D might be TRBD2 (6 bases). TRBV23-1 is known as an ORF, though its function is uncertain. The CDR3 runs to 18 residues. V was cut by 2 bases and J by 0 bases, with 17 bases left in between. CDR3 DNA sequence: TGCGCCAGCAGTCAAACCGGGACTGACTTGTTCTCCTACAATGAGCAGTTCTTC. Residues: CASSQTGTDLFSYNEQFF.

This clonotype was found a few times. CDR3 coding DNA: TGTGCCAGCAGTGAAAGACGGCCGGGACTAGCGGGAGTATGGTATTTT. Translated: CASSERRPGLAGVWYF. The chain couples TRBV2 to TRBJ2-3; 14 nucleotides agree with TRBD2. The germline gives CDR1 SNHLY, CDR2 FYNNEI. With 2 bases clipped from V and 14 bases from J, the junction kept 12 bases outside the gene matches. The CDR3 extends over 16 amino acids.

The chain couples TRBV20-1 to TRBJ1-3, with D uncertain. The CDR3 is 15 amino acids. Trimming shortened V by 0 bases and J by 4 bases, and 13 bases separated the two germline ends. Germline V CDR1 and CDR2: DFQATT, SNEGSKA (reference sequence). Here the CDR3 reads CSARETSGYGNTIYF. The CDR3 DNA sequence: TGCAGTGCTAGAGAGACTTCGGGGTACGGAAACACCATATATTTT.

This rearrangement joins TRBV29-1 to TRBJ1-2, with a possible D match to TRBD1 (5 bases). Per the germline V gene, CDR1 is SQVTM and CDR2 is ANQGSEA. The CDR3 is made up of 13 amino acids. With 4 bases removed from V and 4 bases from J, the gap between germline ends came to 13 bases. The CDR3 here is CSVAAGRGYGYTF. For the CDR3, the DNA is TGCAGCGTTGCGGCAGGAAGGGGCTATGGCTACACCTTC.

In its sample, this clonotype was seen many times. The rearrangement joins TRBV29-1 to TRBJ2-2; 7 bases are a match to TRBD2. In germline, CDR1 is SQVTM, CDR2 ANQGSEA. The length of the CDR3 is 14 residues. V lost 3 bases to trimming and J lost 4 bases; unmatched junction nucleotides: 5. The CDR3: CSVEGEGTTGELFF. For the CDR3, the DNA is TGCAGCGTTGAGGGGGAGGGAACCACCGGGGAGCTGTTTTTT.

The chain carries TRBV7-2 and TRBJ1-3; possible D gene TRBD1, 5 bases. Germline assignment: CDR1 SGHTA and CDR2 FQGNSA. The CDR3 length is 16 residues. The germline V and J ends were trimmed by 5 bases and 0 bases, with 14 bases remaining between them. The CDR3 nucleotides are TGTGCCAGCAGCCCCAGGGTCATTTTCTCTGGAAACACCATATATTTT. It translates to CASSPRVIFSGNTIYF.

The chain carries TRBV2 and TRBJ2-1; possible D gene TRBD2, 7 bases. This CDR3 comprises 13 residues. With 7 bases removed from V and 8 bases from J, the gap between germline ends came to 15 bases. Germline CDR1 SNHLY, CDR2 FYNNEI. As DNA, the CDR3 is TGTGCCAGCAATAGGGGGGGTGTGGATGAGCAGTTCTTC. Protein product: CASNRGGVDEQFF.

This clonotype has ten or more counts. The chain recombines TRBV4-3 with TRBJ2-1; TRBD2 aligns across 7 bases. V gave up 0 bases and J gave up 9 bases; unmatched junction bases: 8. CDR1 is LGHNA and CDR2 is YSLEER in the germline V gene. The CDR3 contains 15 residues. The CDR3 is CASSQEGAGRGEQFF. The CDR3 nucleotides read TGCGCCAGCAGCCAAGAAGGGGCAGGGAGGGGTGAGCAGTTCTTC.

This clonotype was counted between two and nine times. The CDR3 coding sequence is TGCGCCAGCAGCTTGCGGGGGGGCCCAGAGACCCAGTACTTC. Translating it yields CASSLRGGPETQYF. The genes are TRBV5-1 and TRBJ2-5; 8 bases align to TRBD2. V was pared by 1 base and J by 4 bases, with 3 bases of the junction left unmatched. This CDR3 region has 14 residues. Germline loops: CDR1 SGHRS, CDR2 YFSETQ.

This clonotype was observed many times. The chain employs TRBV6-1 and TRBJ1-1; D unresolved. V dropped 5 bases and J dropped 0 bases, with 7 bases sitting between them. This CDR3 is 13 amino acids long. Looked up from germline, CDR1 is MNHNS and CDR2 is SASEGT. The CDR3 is CASSMGMNTEAFF. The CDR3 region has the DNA TGTGCCAGCAGTATGGGAATGAACACTGAAGCTTTCTTT.

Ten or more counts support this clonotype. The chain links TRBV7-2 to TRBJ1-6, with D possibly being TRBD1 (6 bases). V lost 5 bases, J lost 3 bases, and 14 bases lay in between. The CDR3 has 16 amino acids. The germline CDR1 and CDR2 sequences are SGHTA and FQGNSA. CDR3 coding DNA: TGTGCCAGCAGCGGGCAAGGGGGTGTCTATAATTCACCCCTCCACTTT. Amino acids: CASSGQGGVYNSPLHF.

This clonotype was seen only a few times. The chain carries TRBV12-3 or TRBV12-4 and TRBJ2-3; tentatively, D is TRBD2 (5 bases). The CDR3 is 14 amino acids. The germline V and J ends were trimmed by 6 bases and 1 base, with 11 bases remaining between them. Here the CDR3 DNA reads TGTGCCAGCAGAACAAGCGGACGCACAGATACGCAGTATTTT. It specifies CASRTSGRTDTQYF.

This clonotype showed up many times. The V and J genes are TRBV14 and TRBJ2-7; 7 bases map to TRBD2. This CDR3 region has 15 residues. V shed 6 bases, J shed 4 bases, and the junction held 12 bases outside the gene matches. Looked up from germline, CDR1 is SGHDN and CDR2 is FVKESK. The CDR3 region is CASSRAGSRHYEQYF. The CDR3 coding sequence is TGTGCCAGCAGTCGAGCGGGAAGCCGCCATTACGAGCAGTACTTC.